The rows below give T cell receptor beta chains drawn from one sample of a study of human T cells and chemical hapten exposure. TCRdb re-analysed the RACE reads in MiXCR, keeping a single row per CDR3 protein. This sample has about 300,000 distinct CDR3 sequences, with around 5.5% found just once. The sequenced sample was whole blood, obtained in connection with sensitization to the hapten diphenylcyclopropenone (DPC). The receptors here all came from a woman aged 18-30 years with alopecia areata. Some clones in this sample may be carry-over from other donors' samples. CDR3s include the opening cysteine and the closing phenylalanine or tryptophan. Each record gives: CDR3 protein, CDR3 DNA, clone size, J gene, V gene, D gene. A D gene is named only where the DNA matches it firmly. Clone sizes are given selectively: once, few, many, or a class where the clone is expanded.

CATNRQGEKLFF TGTGCCACGAACCGACAGGGGGAAAAACTGTTTTTT NA TRBJ1-4 TRBV24-1 TRBD1
CASSPDRTGGVTDTQYF TGTGCCAGCAGTCCGGACAGAACAGGGGGCGTTACAGATACGCAGTATTTT many TRBJ2-3 TRBV27 TRBD1
CATSRDPGVGDTQYF TGTGCCACCAGCAGAGATCCCGGGGTAGGAGATACGCAGTATTTT few TRBJ2-3 TRBV15 NA
CASSQDIQDYEQYF TGTGCCAGCAGCCAAGATATCCAGGACTACGAGCAGTACTTC many TRBJ2-7 TRBV4-2 NA
CASSLGQNGYTF TGTGCCAGCAGCTTAGGGCAGAATGGCTACACCTTC NA TRBJ1-2 TRBV7-2 NA
CASRVGGTLNTEAFF TGTGCCAGCAGGGTAGGGGGGACCCTGAACACTGAAGCTTTCTTT NA TRBJ1-1 TRBV7-2 NA
CASTAGVTGELFF TGTGCCAGCACCGCGGGAGTCACCGGGGAGCTGTTTTTT few TRBJ2-2 TRBV3-1 TRBD2
CASRPTDTDTQYF TGTGCCAGCAGACCGACAGACACAGATACGCAGTATTTT many TRBJ2-3 TRBV7-2 NA
CSVRRLLADSTDTQYF TGCAGCGTTAGGCGGCTCTTAGCGGATAGCACAGATACGCAGTATTTT many TRBJ2-3 TRBV29-1 NA
CASADPVLSSTDTQYF TGTGCTAGTGCCGATCCGGTCCTTTCTAGCACAGATACGCAGTATTTT many TRBJ2-3 TRBV12-5 NA
CASKRQGSAFF TGTGCCAGCAAACGTCAGGGGTCAGCTTTCTTT many TRBJ1-1 TRBV6-2/TRBV6-3 NA
CAISEWGGANVLTF TGTGCCATCAGTGAGTGGGGTGGGGCCAACGTCCTGACTTTC many TRBJ2-6 TRBV10-3 NA
CASSRGERGLPYGYTF TGTGCCAGCAGCCGTGGGGAAAGGGGTCTACCTTATGGCTACACCTTC many TRBJ1-2 TRBV27 NA
CATSRKTPGGESPLHF TGTGCCACCAGCAGGAAGACCCCAGGGGGCGAATCACCCCTCCACTTT many TRBJ1-6 TRBV15 TRBD1
CSGGTSYGYTF TGCAGCGGGGGGACATCCTATGGCTACACCTTC NA TRBJ1-2 TRBV29-1 NA
CSAGQGYGNTIYF TGCAGTGCTGGACAGGGTTATGGAAACACCATATATTTT many TRBJ1-3 TRBV20-1 TRBD1
CSVKSSGNEQFF TGCAGCGTCAAGTCTAGCGGAAATGAGCAGTTCTTC few TRBJ2-1 TRBV29-1 TRBD2
CSARDQETGNTEAFF TGCAGTGCTAGAGATCAGGAGACGGGGAACACTGAAGCTTTCTTT NA TRBJ1-1 TRBV20-1 NA
CASSAYSTGTEAFF TGTGCCAGCAGCGCCTACTCGACAGGTACTGAAGCTTTCTTT many TRBJ1-1 TRBV7-8 NA
CASSQVGQNYGYTF TGTGCCAGCAGCCAAGTCGGACAGAACTATGGCTACACCTTC many TRBJ1-2 TRBV4-2 NA
CASRTGAYAPNTEAFF TGTGCCAGCAGGACCGGGGCCTACGCCCCGAACACTGAAGCTTTCTTT NA TRBJ1-1 TRBV5-4 NA
CSASARSDHGYTF TGCAGTGCTAGCGCCAGGTCAGACCATGGCTACACCTTC few TRBJ1-2 TRBV20-1 NA
CSATPDSQIGYTF TGCAGTGCTACACCGGACAGTCAGATCGGCTACACCTTC few TRBJ1-2 TRBV20-1 NA
CASSVARTGAFGYTF TGTGCCAGCAGCGTAGCCCGGACAGGGGCCTTTGGCTACACCTTC NA TRBJ1-2 TRBV9 TRBD1
CASSPETSGNTIYF TGTGCCAGCAGTCCCGAGACCTCTGGAAACACCATATATTTT many TRBJ1-3 TRBV9 NA
CASSPVRGPSNYGYTF TGTGCCAGCAGCCCAGTCCGGGGCCCGTCTAACTATGGCTACACCTTC NA TRBJ1-2 TRBV7-6 NA
CASSPRTVNSNQPQHF TGTGCCAGCAGCCCCAGGACAGTTAATAGCAATCAGCCCCAGCATTTT NA TRBJ1-5 TRBV7-2 NA
CASSEPGRTNTGELFF TGTGCCAGCAGTGAACCGGGACGGACGAACACCGGGGAGCTGTTTTTT NA TRBJ2-2 TRBV25-1 NA
CASSSTGLDEKLFF TGCGCCAGCAGCTCCACTGGCTTAGATGAAAAACTGTTTTTT few TRBJ1-4 TRBV5-1 NA
CASSRHMNTEAFF TGTGCCAGCAGTCGACATATGAACACTGAAGCTTTCTTT many TRBJ1-1 TRBV27 NA
CASSLADNRGSSPLHF TGTGCCAGCAGCTTAGCGGACAACAGGGGGAGTTCACCCCTCCACTTT NA TRBJ1-6 TRBV7-8 TRBD1
CASSLAAIQGWYTEAFF TGTGCCAGCAGCTTGGCGGCAATTCAGGGTTGGTACACTGAAGCTTTCTTT few TRBJ1-1 TRBV7-9 NA
CSATPGEKLFF TGCAGTGCTACCCCAGGTGAAAAACTGTTTTTT many TRBJ1-4 TRBV20-1 NA
CASTPAGGTQPQHF TGTGCCAGCACTCCCGCGGGGGGGACTCAGCCCCAGCATTTT NA TRBJ1-5 TRBV6-2/TRBV6-3 NA
CASSQGGEDGPTYEQYF TGCGCCAGCAGCCAAGGGGGTGAGGACGGACCTACCTACGAGCAGTACTTC NA TRBJ2-7 TRBV4-3 NA
CASRDSHRGESTEAFF TGTGCCAGCCGCGACTCGCACAGGGGAGAATCCACTGAAGCTTTCTTT NA TRBJ1-1 TRBV6-2/TRBV6-3 TRBD1
CASNYRVTEAFF TGTGCCAGCAACTATCGGGTCACTGAAGCTTTCTTT many TRBJ1-1 TRBV7-9 NA
CASSRQVIMNTEAFF TGTGCCAGCAGCAGACAGGTTATAATGAACACTGAAGCTTTCTTT NA TRBJ1-1 TRBV5-5 NA
CASSPRQGAHYGYTF TGTGCCAGCAGTCCCCGACAAGGGGCTCACTATGGCTACACCTTC NA TRBJ1-2 TRBV12-3/TRBV12-4 NA
CASSLGTAGRYGYTF TGTGCCAGCAGCTTAGGAACCGCAGGGCGGTATGGCTACACCTTC few TRBJ1-2 TRBV7-9 NA
CASKELNTEAFF TGTGCCAGCAAGGAGTTGAACACTGAAGCTTTCTTT NA TRBJ1-1 TRBV6-5 NA